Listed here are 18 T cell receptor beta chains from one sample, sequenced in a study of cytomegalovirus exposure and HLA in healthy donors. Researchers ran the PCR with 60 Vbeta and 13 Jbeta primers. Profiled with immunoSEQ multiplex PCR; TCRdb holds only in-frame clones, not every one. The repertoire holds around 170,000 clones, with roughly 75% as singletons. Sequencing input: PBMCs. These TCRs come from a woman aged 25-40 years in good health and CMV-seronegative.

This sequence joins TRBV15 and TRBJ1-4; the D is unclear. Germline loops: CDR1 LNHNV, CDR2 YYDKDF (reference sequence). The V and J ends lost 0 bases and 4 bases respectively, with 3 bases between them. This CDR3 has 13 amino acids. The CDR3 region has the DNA TGTGCCACCAGCAGAGACCATAATGAAAAACTGTTTTTT. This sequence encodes CATSRDHNEKLFF.

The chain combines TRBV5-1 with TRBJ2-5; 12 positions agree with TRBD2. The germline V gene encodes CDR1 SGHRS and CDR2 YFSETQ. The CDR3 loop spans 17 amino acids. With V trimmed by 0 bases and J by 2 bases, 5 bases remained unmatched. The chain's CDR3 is CASSLGLAGAAQETQYF. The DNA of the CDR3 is TGCGCCAGCAGCTTGGGACTAGCGGGGGCCGCTCAAGAGACCCAGTACTTC.

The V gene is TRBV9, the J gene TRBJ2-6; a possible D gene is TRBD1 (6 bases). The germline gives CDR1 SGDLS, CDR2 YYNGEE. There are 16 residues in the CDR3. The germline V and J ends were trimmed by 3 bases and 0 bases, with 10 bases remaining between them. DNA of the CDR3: TGTGCCAGCAGCGCAGGGGCCCTCTCTGGGGCCAACGTCCTGACTTTC. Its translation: CASSAGALSGANVLTF. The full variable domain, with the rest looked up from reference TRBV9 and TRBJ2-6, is DSGVTQTPKHLITATGQRVTLRCSPRSGDLSVYWYQQSLDQGLQFLIQYYNGEERAKGNILERFSAQQFPDLHSELNLSSLELGDSALYFCASSAGALSGANVLTFGAGSRLTVL.

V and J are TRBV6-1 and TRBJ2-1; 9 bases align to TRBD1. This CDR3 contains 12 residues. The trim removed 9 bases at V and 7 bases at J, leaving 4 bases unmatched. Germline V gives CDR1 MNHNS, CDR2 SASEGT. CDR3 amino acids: CASGQGWNEQFF. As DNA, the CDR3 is TGTGCCAGTGGACAGGGGTGGAATGAGCAGTTCTTC.

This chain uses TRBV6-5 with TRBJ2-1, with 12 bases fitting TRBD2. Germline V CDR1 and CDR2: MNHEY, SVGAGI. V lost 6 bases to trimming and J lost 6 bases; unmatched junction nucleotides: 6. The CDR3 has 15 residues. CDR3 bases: TGTGCCAGCAGCCCTAGCGGGGGGGCTGCCAATGAGCAGTTCTTC. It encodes CASSPSGGAANEQFF.

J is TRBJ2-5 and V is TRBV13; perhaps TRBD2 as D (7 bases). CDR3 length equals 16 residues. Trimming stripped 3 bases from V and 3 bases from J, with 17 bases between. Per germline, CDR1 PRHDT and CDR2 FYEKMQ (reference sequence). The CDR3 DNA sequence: TGTGCCAGCAGCTTCCCACGTGGGGAGGGGGAAGAGACCCAGTACTTC. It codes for CASSFPRGEGEETQYF.

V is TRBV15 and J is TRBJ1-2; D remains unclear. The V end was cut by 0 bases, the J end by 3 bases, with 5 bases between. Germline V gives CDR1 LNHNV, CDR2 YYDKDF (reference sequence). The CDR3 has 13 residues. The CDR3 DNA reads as TGTGCCACCAGCAGAGATTCCGACTATGGCTACACCTTC. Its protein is CATSRDSDYGYTF.

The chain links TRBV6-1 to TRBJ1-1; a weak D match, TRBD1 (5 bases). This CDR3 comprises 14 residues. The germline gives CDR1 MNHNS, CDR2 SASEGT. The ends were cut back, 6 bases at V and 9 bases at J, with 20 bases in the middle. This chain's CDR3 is CASRADIGEGKAFF. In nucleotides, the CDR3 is TGTGCCAGCAGGGCCGACATAGGGGAAGGAAAAGCTTTCTTT.

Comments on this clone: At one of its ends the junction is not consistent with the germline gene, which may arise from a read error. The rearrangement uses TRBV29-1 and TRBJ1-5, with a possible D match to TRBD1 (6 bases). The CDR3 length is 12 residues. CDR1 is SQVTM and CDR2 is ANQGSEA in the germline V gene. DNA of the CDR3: TGCAGCGCCGGGGGGGGCGATCAACCCCAGCATTTT. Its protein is CSAGGGDQPQHF.

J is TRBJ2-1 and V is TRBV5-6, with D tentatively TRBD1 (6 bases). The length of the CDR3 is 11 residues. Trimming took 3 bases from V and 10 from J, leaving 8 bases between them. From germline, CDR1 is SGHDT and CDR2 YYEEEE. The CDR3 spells CASSYGQEQFF. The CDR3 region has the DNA TGTGCCAGCAGCTACGGACAGGAGCAGTTCTTC.

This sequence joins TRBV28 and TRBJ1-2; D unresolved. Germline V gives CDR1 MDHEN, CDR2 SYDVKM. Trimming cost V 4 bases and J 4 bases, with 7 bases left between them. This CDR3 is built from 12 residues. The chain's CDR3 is CASSSLAYGYTF. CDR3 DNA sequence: TGTGCCAGCAGTTCCCTGGCCTATGGCTACACCTTC.

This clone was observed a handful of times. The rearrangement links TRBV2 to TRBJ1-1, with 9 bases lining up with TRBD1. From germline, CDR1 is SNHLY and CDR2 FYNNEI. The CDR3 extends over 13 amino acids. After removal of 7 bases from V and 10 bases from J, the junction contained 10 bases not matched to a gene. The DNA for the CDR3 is TGTGCCAGCACCGCGACAGGGGGGGGAGTAGCTTTCTTT. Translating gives CASTATGGGVAFF. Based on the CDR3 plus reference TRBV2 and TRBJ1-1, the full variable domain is EPEVTQTPSHQVTQMGQEVILRCVPISNHLYFYWYRQILGQKVEFLVSFYNNEISEKSEIFDDQFSVERPDGSNFTLKIRSTKLEDSAMYFCASTATGGGVAFFGQGTRLTVV.

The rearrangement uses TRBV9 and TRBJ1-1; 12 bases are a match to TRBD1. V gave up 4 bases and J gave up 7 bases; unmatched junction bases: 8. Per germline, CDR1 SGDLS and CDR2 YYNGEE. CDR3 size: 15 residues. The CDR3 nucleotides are TGTGCCAGCAGCCCCCGGGACAGGGGGCGCGGTGAAGCTTTCTTT. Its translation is CASSPRDRGRGEAFF.

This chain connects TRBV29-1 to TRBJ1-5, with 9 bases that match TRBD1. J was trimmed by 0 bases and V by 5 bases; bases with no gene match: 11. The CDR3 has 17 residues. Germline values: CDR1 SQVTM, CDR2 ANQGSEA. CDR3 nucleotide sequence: TGCAGCGTTACCACCTCGGGGACAGGGCTTAGCAATCAGCCCCAGCATTTT. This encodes CSVTTSGTGLSNQPQHF.

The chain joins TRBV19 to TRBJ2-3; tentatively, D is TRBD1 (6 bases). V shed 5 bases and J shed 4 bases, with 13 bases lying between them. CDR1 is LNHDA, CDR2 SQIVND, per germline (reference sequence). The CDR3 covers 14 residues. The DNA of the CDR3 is TGTGCCAGTAGTGCAGGGGTCCCTGCAGATACGCAGTATTTT. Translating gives CASSAGVPADTQYF.

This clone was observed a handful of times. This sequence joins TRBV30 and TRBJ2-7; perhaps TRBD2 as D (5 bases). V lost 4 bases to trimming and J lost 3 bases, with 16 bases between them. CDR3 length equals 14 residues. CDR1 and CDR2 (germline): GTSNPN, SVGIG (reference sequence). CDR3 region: CAWTLKGGHYEQYF. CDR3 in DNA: TGTGCCTGGACCCTAAAAGGAGGCCACTACGAGCAGTACTTC.

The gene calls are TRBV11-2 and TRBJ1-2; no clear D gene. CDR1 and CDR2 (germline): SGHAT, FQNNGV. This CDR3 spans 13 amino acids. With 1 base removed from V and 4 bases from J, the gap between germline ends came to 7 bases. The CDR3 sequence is CASSLGTGYGYTF. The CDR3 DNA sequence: TGTGCCAGCAGCTTAGGAACCGGCTATGGCTACACCTTC.

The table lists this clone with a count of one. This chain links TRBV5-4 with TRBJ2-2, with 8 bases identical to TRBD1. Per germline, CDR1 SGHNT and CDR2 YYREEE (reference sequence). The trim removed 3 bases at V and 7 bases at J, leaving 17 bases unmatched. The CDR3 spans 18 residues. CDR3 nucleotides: TGTGCCAGCAGCTCGCCCGGACAGGGCCCTCGGGGCGGCGGGGAGCTGTTTTTT. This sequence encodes CASSSPGQGPRGGGELFF.